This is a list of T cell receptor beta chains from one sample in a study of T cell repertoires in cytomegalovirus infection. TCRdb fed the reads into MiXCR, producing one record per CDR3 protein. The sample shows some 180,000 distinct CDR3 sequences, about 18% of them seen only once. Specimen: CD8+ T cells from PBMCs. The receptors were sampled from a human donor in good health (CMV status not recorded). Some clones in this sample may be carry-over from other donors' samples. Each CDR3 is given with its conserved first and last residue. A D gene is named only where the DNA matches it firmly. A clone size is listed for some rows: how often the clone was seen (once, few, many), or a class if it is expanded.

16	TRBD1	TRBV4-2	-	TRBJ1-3	CASSQGTGGPGNTIYF	TGTGCCAGCAGCCAAGGTACAGGGGGCCCCGGAAACACCATATATTTT
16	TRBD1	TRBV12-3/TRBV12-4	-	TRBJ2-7	CASSLAPPGQTYEQYF	TGTGCCAGCAGTTTGGCTCCCCCGGGACAGACCTACGAGCAGTACTTC
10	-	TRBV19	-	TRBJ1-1	CASAETEAFF	TGTGCCAGTGCGGAAACTGAAGCTTTCTTT
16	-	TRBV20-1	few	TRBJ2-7	CSASDSRTSVVYEQYF	TGCAGTGCTAGTGACAGTAGGACATCCGTCGTCTACGAGCAGTACTTC
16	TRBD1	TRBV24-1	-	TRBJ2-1	CATSDAGTGTYNEQFF	TGTGCCACCAGTGATGCCGGGACAGGGACCTACAATGAGCAGTTCTTC
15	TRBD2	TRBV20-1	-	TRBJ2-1	CSAGLAGTSVHEQFF	TGCAGTGCTGGACTTGCCGGGACTAGCGTTCACGAGCAGTTCTTC
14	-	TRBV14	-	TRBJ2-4	CASSQDGTENIQYF	TGTGCCAGCAGCCAAGACGGAACGGAAAACATTCAGTACTTC
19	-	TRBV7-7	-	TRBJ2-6	CASSLETAPSTSGANVLTF	TGTGCTAGCAGCTTAGAGACAGCACCCTCCACCTCTGGGGCCAACGTCCTGACTTTC
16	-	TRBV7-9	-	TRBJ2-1	CASSPEGGGSYNEQFF	TGTGCCAGCAGCCCCGAGGGGGGGGGGTCCTACAATGAGCAGTTCTTC
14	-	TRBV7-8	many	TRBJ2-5	CASSLEALAETQYF	TGTGCCAGCAGCTTAGAGGCCCTCGCGGAGACCCAGTACTTC
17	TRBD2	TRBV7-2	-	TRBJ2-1	CASSLGFSSGVYNEQFF	TGTGCCAGCAGCTTAGGATTCTCTAGCGGGGTATACAATGAGCAGTTCTTC
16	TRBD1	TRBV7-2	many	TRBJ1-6	CASRLRSTGGESPLHF	TGTGCCAGCAGACTTAGATCGACAGGGGGGGAATCACCCCTCCACTTT
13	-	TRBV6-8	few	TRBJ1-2	CASSSSFNYGYTF	TGTGCCAGCAGTTCCTCCTTTAACTATGGCTACACCTTC
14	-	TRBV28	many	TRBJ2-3	CASTPSAGQDTQYF	TGTGCCAGCACCCCGAGTGCGGGCCAAGATACGCAGTATTTT
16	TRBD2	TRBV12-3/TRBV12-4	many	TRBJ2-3	CASSPETSVFTDTQYF	TGTGCCAGCAGTCCCGAGACTAGCGTTTTCACAGATACGCAGTATTTT
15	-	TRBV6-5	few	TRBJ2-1	CASSSFNGQYNEQFF	TGTGCCAGCAGTTCATTTAACGGACAGTACAATGAGCAGTTCTTC
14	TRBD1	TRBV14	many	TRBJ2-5	CASSHRGPQETQYF	TGTGCCAGCTCCCACAGGGGGCCTCAAGAGACCCAGTACTTC
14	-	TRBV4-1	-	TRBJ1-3	CASSGLGEENTIYF	TGCGCCAGCAGTGGTTTGGGTGAAGAAAACACCATATATTTT
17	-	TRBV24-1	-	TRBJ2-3	CATSVSRKRASTDTQYF	TGTGCCACCAGCGTGTCTCGGAAAAGAGCTAGCACAGATACGCAGTATTTT
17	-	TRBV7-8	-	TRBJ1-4	CASSTPTGGSSREKLFF	TGTGCCAGCAGCACCCCCACGGGGGGGAGTAGCAGAGAAAAACTGTTTTTT
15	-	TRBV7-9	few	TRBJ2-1	CASSLGWGRMDEQFF	TGTGCCAGCAGCTTAGGTTGGGGTAGGATGGATGAGCAGTTCTTC
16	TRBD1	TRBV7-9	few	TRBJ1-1	CASSPGQGALNTEAFF	TGTGCCAGCAGCCCGGGACAGGGGGCCTTGAACACTGAAGCTTTCTTT
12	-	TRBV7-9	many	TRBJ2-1	CASSLRYNEQFF	TGTGCCAGCAGCTTACGTTACAATGAGCAGTTCTTC
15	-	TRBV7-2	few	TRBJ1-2	CASSLVQDTNYGYTF	TGTGCCAGCAGCTTAGTACAGGATACTAACTATGGCTACACCTTC
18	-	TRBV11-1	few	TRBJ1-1	CASSSVFRTVLFGTEAFF	TGTGCCAGCAGCTCCGTCTTTAGGACAGTTCTTTTCGGAACTGAAGCTTTCTTT
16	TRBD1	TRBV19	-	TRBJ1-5	CASSTSDRGYNQPQHF	TGTGCCAGTAGTACTTCGGACAGGGGGTACAATCAGCCCCAGCATTTT
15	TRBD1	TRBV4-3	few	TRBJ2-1	CASSPTGGLYNEQFF	TGCGCCAGCAGCCCGACAGGGGGCCTCTACAATGAGCAGTTCTTC
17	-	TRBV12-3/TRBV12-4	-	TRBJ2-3	CASSSPLEGGQTDTQYF	TGTGCCAGCAGTTCCCCCTTGGAGGGGGGGCAGACAGATACGCAGTATTTT
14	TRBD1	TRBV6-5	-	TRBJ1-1	CASSATGGLTEAFF	TGTGCCAGCAGTGCGACAGGGGGTTTGACTGAAGCTTTCTTT